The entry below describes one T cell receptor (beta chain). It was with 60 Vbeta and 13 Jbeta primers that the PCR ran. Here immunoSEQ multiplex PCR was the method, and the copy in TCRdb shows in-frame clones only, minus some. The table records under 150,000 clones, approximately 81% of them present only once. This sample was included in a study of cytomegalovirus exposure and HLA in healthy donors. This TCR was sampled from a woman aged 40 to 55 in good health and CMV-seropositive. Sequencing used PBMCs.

CDR3 sequence reads: CACQGEDTQYF. In nucleotides, the CDR3 is TGTGCCTGCCAAGGGGAAGATACGCAGTATTTT. The gene calls are TRBV30 and TRBJ2-3; D is possibly TRBD1 (5 bases). This CDR3 spans 11 amino acids. Between the trimmed V and J ends, which lost 6 bases and 5 bases, there was a span of 9 bases. Germline assignment: CDR1 GTSNPN and CDR2 SVGIG (reference sequence).